The 12 T cell receptor beta chains given below trace back to one sample, sequenced in a study of beta chain features in type 1 diabetes. Study conclusions and caveats: A moderate, significant TCRB CDR3 shortening appeared in type 1 diabetes across four CD4+ subsets.

The antigens for these receptors are not known. Reverse transcription of all isolated RNA meant that expressed TCRB transcripts were sequenced. Assay used: immunoSEQ multiplex PCR; TCRdb lists only in-frame clones, some missing. The sample consists of hundreds of thousands of clones, about an eighth of them appearing once. Material for sequencing was naive CD4+ T cells from blood. The receptors were gathered from a man younger than 30 with type 1 diabetes.

This clone has just a few counts. V usage is TRBV27 and J usage is TRBJ2-6; D gene uncertain. Germline CDR1 and CDR2: MNHEY and SMNVEV (reference sequence). Trimming stripped 4 bases from V and 3 bases from J, with 4 bases between. This CDR3 comprises 13 residues. This chain's CDR3 is CASSWRGANVLTF. Written as DNA, the CDR3 is TGTGCCAGCAGTTGGCGTGGGGCCAACGTCCTGACTTTC.

This clone came up a few times. The chain employs TRBV5-6 and TRBJ2-2; TRBD1 matches 7 bases. The germline CDR1 and CDR2 sequences are SGHDT and YYEEEE. V lost 3 bases and J lost 5; bases outside the gene matches: 4. This CDR3 comprises 14 residues. CDR3 in amino acids: CASSSPGQTGELFF. The CDR3 DNA follows: TGTGCCAGCAGCTCCCCGGGACAGACCGGGGAGCTGTTTTTT.

This chain connects TRBV7-9 to TRBJ1-2; D remains ambiguous. V lost 1 base, J lost 1 base, and 13 bases lay in between. Germline assignment: CDR1 SEHNR and CDR2 FQNEAQ (reference sequence). The CDR3 has 16 residues. As DNA, the CDR3 is TGTGCCAGCAGCTTAGTGTCGGTGAACCGTAACTATGGCTACACCTTC. It translates to CASSLVSVNRNYGYTF. Complete variable domain (other parts from reference TRBV7-9 and TRBJ1-2): DTGVSQNPRHKITKRGQNVTFRCDPISEHNRLYWYRQTLGQGPEFLTYFQNEAQLEKSRLLSDRFSAERPKGSFSTLEIQRTEQGDSAMYLCASSLVSVNRNYGYTFGSGTRLTVV.

This clone occurred a few times. The chain combines TRBV9 with TRBJ2-5; tentative D call: TRBD1 (6 bases). The ends were cut back, 2 bases at V and 5 bases at J, with 16 bases in the middle. CDR1 and CDR2 from the germline V gene are SGDLS and YYNGEE. This CDR3 is 15 amino acids long. CDR3 residues: CASSVTSGVLETQYF. CDR3 in DNA: TGTGCCAGCAGCGTTACTTCAGGGGTTTTGGAGACCCAGTACTTC. The full variable domain, in which reference TRBV9 and TRBJ2-5 provide the parts outside the CDR3, is DSGVTQTPKHLITATGQRVTLRCSPRSGDLSVYWYQQSLDQGLQFLIQYYNGEERAKGNILERFSAQQFPDLHSELNLSSLELGDSALYFCASSVTSGVLETQYFGPGTRLLVL.

The V call is TRBV4-1, the J call TRBJ2-2; D gene ambiguous. The ends were cut back, 2 bases at V and 2 bases at J, with 3 bases in the middle. The CDR3 contains 13 residues. Germline V gene data show CDR1 as MGHRA and CDR2 as YSYEKL. CDR3 protein: CASSQPNTGELFF. CDR3 coding DNA: TGCGCCAGCAGCCAACCAAACACCGGGGAGCTGTTTTTT.

This clone came up a few times. The V and J genes are TRBV30 and TRBJ2-3; TRBD2 matches at 9 bases. This CDR3 has 14 amino acids. Germline trimming cut 2 bases from V and 7 bases from J; bases unmatched to any gene: 7. The germline gives CDR1 GTSNPN, CDR2 SVGIG (reference sequence). The CDR3 bases are TGTGCCTGGAGTCTAGGCGGGGGGGCGAATACGCAGTATTTT. Protein product: CAWSLGGGANTQYF. The full variable domain, rest sourced from reference TRBV30 and TRBJ2-3, is SQTIHQWPATLVQPVGSPLSLECTVEGTSNPNLYWYRQAAGRGLQLLFYSVGIGQISSEVPQNLSASRPQDRQFILSSKKLLLSDSGFYLCAWSLGGGANTQYFGPGTRLTVL.

This clone has just a few counts. The rearrangement joins TRBV10-3 to TRBJ1-5; tentatively, D is TRBD1 (5 bases). The ends were cut back, 10 bases at V and 4 bases at J, with 17 bases in the middle. The CDR3 has 14 residues. Germline V gene lookup returns CDR1 ENHRY and CDR2 SYGVKD. This chain's CDR3 is CATMGQVGNQPQHF. Here the CDR3 DNA reads TGTGCCACCATGGGGCAGGTCGGTAATCAGCCCCAGCATTTT.

The chain links TRBV4-1 to TRBJ1-3, with 7 bases that match TRBD1. CDR1 MGHRA and CDR2 YSYEKL come from the germline V gene. V lost 2 bases and J lost 2; bases outside the gene matches: 9. CDR3 length: 17 residues. Here the CDR3 reads CASSQRQGGNTGNTIYF. As DNA, the CDR3 is TGCGCCAGCAGCCAACGACAGGGTGGGAACACTGGAAACACCATATATTTT.

This clone was found a few times. V is TRBV6-5 and J is TRBJ1-6; 7 bases line up with TRBD1. The germline CDR1 and CDR2 sequences are MNHEY and SVGAGI. The junction had 6 bases not matched to a gene; V was cut back by 0 bases and J by 7 bases. This CDR3 spans 16 amino acids. The CDR3 bases are TGTGCCAGCAGTTACTCAGGGACAGCGGTCAATTCACCCCTCCACTTT. Its translation: CASSYSGTAVNSPLHF.

This clone has just a few counts. The chain recombines TRBV15 with TRBJ1-1; D may be TRBD1 (5 bases). There are 15 residues in the CDR3. Trimming took off 0 bases at V and 4 bases at J, with 12 bases between the two ends. Germline-derived CDR1 and CDR2 are LNHNV and YYDKDF (reference sequence). The CDR3 region is CATSRDGTAGTEAFF. In nucleotides, the CDR3 is TGTGCCACCAGCAGAGATGGGACGGCTGGCACTGAAGCTTTCTTT.

This sequence joins TRBV11-2 and TRBJ1-2, with D maybe TRBD1 (6 bases). CDR3 length: 13 residues. Trimming took 4 bases from V and 5 from J, leaving 11 bases between them. CDR1 SGHAT and CDR2 FQNNGV come from the germline V gene. CDR3 loop: CASSSSGTYGYTF. The DNA of the CDR3 is TGTGCCAGCAGCTCCTCCGGGACATATGGCTACACCTTC.

The CDR3 loop is CATRGRVGYEQYF. CDR3 nucleotide sequence: TGTGCCACCCGAGGCAGGGTAGGCTACGAGCAGTACTTC. The V and J genes are TRBV19 and TRBJ2-7; the D gene is possibly TRBD1 (5 bases). The germline CDR1 and CDR2 sequences are LNHDA and SQIVND (reference sequence). The CDR3 spans 13 residues. The V end was cut by 10 bases, the J end by 3 bases, with 16 bases between.